This passage covers 11 T cell receptor beta chains from one sample sequenced in a study of PD-L1 blockade in urothelial cancer. Profiled with immunoSEQ multiplex PCR; TCRdb holds only in-frame clones, not every one. The repertoire has around 100,000 clones, around 85% of them found once; the top ten carry around 2.4%. The sequences come from PBMCs, collected around atezolizumab (anti-PD-L1) treatment. The origin of the receptors is a man aged 45-65 years with urothelial cancer.

This clone came up a few times. The chain combines TRBV7-9 with TRBJ2-2; tentatively, D is TRBD1 (5 bases). CDR1 SEHNR and CDR2 FQNEAQ come from the germline V gene (reference sequence). The length of the CDR3 is 15 residues. The V and J ends lost 6 bases and 2 bases respectively, with 13 bases between them. The CDR3 region is CASRRTIFNTGELFF. CDR3 in DNA: TGTGCCAGCAGGCGGACAATTTTTAACACCGGGGAGCTGTTTTTT.

The rearrangement links TRBV11-3 to TRBJ2-7, with TRBD1 identical over 9 bases. The CDR3 consists of 16 residues. V lost 5 bases and J lost 0; bases outside the gene matches: 8. CDR1 is SGHNT, CDR2 YENEEA, per germline. The CDR3 is CASSPGTGRDSYEQYF. CDR3 nucleotides: TGTGCCAGCAGCCCCGGGACAGGGAGAGACTCCTACGAGCAGTACTTC.

This sequence joins TRBV19 and TRBJ2-7; maybe TRBD2 (5 bases). The CDR3 spans 13 residues. The ends were cut back, 3 bases at V and 3 bases at J, with 9 bases in the middle. Germline-derived CDR1 and CDR2 are LNHDA and SQIVND (reference sequence). The CDR3 here is CASSIGIGYEQYF. CDR3 DNA sequence: TGTGCCAGTAGTATCGGGATCGGCTACGAGCAGTACTTC. The full variable domain, with the rest looked up from reference TRBV19 and TRBJ2-7, is DGGITQSPKYLFRKEGQNVTLSCEQNLNHDAMYWYRQDPGQGLRLIYYSQIVNDFQKGDIAEGYSVSREKKESFPLTVTSAQKNPTAFYLCASSIGIGYEQYFGPGTRLTVT.

The V call is TRBV5-1, the J call TRBJ2-5; TRBD2 might be the D (5 bases). V was cut by 0 bases and J by 5 bases, with 11 bases left in between. Germline loops: CDR1 SGHRS, CDR2 YFSETQ. The CDR3 totals 14 residues. The CDR3 loop is CASSLASSQETQYF. CDR3 bases: TGCGCCAGCAGCTTGGCTAGCAGTCAGGAGACCCAGTACTTC. The full variable domain, its missing parts supplied by reference TRBV5-1 and TRBJ2-5, is KAGVTQTPRYLIKTRGQQVTLSCSPISGHRSVSWYQQTPGQGLQFLFEYFSETQRNKGNFPGRFSGRQFSNSRSEMNVSTLELGDSALYLCASSLASSQETQYFGPGTRLLVL.

The V call is TRBV7-2, the J call TRBJ1-2, with 11 bases that match TRBD1. Per the germline V gene, CDR1 is SGHTA and CDR2 is FQGNSA. This CDR3 region has 13 residues. Trimming cost V 6 bases and J 9 bases; bases outside gene matches: 6. The CDR3 protein is CASSRTGGESYTF. The CDR3 DNA reads TGTGCCAGCAGTCGGACAGGGGGCGAAAGCTACACCTTC.

A single count supports this clone. This chain joins TRBV7-3 and TRBJ2-2; 9 nucleotides align to TRBD2. Looked up from germline, CDR1 is SGHTA and CDR2 is FQGTGA. Losses at the gene ends were 5 bases for V and 3 bases for J; bases not matched to a gene: 10. The CDR3 covers 17 residues. Here the CDR3 DNA reads TGTGCCAGCAGCCTCACCTCCCGCGGGAGGGACACCGGGGAGCTGTTTTTT. It is translated as CASSLTSRGRDTGELFF.

This chain links TRBV5-8 with TRBJ2-7, with D possibly TRBD1 on 6 matching bases. CDR1 and CDR2 (germline): SGHTS, YDEGEE. This CDR3 region has 15 residues. Trimming removed 4 bases at V and 2 bases at J, with 16 bases between. In DNA form, the CDR3 reads TGTGCCAGCAGCCTTGGACAGCGCTCAACCTACGAGCAGTACTTC. It is translated as CASSLGQRSTYEQYF.

The chain is built from TRBV6-5 and TRBJ2-1; the match to TRBD2 covers 13 bases. The CDR3 sequence is 14 residues long. V gave up 7 bases and J gave up 8 bases; unmatched junction bases: 5. Germline CDR1 MNHEY, CDR2 SVGAGI. The CDR3 coding sequence is TGTGCCAGCACCTGGACTAGCGGGAGCTATGAGCAGTTCTTC. It is translated as CASTWTSGSYEQFF.

This clone was seen more than once but under ten times. The V and J genes are TRBV19 and TRBJ2-4, with TRBD2 matching 9 bases. CDR3 length: 18 amino acids. The V gene's germline CDR1 is LNHDA and CDR2 SQIVND (reference sequence). J gave up 2 bases and V 4 bases, and 12 bases lay outside the gene matches. In DNA, the CDR3 is TGTGCCAGTAGTAGTGGAGTAGCGGGAGTCCTTACCAAAAACATTCAGTACTTC. Encoded protein: CASSSGVAGVLTKNIQYF.

This chain uses TRBV6-5 with TRBJ1-6, with unresolved D. Trimming stripped 0 bases from V and 4 bases from J, with 10 bases between. CDR1 is MNHEY, CDR2 SVGAGI, per germline. The CDR3 covers 16 residues. The CDR3 reads CASSYSSTPYNSPLHF. The CDR3 DNA is TGTGCCAGCAGTTACTCTTCGACACCGTATAATTCACCCCTCCACTTT.

V and J are TRBV15 and TRBJ2-3; 9 nucleotides agree with TRBD1. The CDR3 runs 15 residues. Germline V gene sequence: CDR1 LNHNV, CDR2 YYDKDF (reference sequence). J was trimmed by 7 bases and V by 3 bases; bases with no gene match: 8. CDR3 sequence reads: CATSSTGTGMYTQYF. In DNA, the CDR3 is TGTGCCACCAGCAGTACCGGGACAGGGATGTATACGCAGTATTTT.